Presented here are 10 T cell receptor beta chains from one specimen sequenced in a study of T cells in Graves' hyperthyroidism and ophthalmopathy. The TCR beta CDR3 regions underwent amplification using RNA transcripts as the source. HTBI primers were the set used in a first-round RT-PCR of the TCR CDR3. TCRdb itself ran the multiplex PCR reads through MiXCR, one entry per CDR3 protein. The table includes about 520,000 distinct CDR3 sequences, 24% detected once. Sequenced: blood. The receptors stem from a woman between 25 and 40 years old with Graves' ophthalmopathy.

This clonotype showed up many times. The chain combines TRBV5-1 with TRBJ2-5; TRBD2 aligns across 12 bases. V trimming: 3 bases; J trimming: 7 bases; junction bases outside the gene matches: 19. Germline V gene data show CDR1 as SGHRS and CDR2 as YFSETQ. The CDR3 sequence is 19 residues long. The CDR3, as DNA: TGCGCCAGCAGCTCCTCAAGACCCACGACTAGCGGGGGCCCTTCGACCCAGTACTTC. This translates into CASSSSRPTTSGGPSTQYF.

This clonotype has at least ten counts. The V gene is TRBV2, the J gene TRBJ2-5, with 7 bases fitting TRBD2. The CDR3 extends over 16 amino acids. Germline CDR1 SNHLY, CDR2 FYNNEI. The J segment lost 4 bases and the V segment lost 3 bases, leaving 11 bases of the junction unmatched. CDR3 amino acids: CASSELSGVFGETQYF. As DNA, the CDR3 is TGTGCCAGCAGTGAGTTGAGCGGGGTATTTGGAGAGACCCAGTACTTC.

The chain carries TRBV2 and TRBJ2-4; no clear D gene. From germline, CDR1 is SNHLY and CDR2 FYNNEI. Trimming shortened V by 6 bases and J by 0 bases, and 6 bases separated the two germline ends. The CDR3 runs 13 residues. The chain's CDR3 is CASRTLAKNIQYF. The CDR3 nucleotides read TGTGCCAGCAGAACGTTAGCCAAAAACATTCAGTACTTC.

The CDR3, as DNA: TGCAGTGCTAGGGGCAGGGAGGATTGGGAGCAGTACTTC. Translating it yields CSARGREDWEQYF. The rearrangement joins TRBV20-1 to TRBJ2-7; a possible D gene is TRBD2 (6 bases). The CDR3 covers 13 residues. V was shortened by 3 bases and J by 7 bases, with 16 bases between the two germline ends. In germline, CDR1 is DFQATT, CDR2 SNEGSKA (reference sequence).

This clonotype was seen ten or more times. The V gene is TRBV2, the J gene TRBJ1-5; a weak D match, TRBD1 (5 bases). Trimming removed 3 bases at V and 2 bases at J, with 14 bases between. The CDR3 sequence is 16 residues long. The germline CDR1 and CDR2 sequences are SNHLY and FYNNEI. The CDR3 is CASSDRGDGGNQPQHF. For the CDR3, the DNA is TGTGCCAGCAGTGACCGGGGGGATGGCGGCAATCAGCCCCAGCATTTT.

This clonotype was seen at least ten times. The gene calls are TRBV6-1 and TRBJ1-5; D perhaps matches TRBD1 (6 bases). Trimming cost V 2 bases and J 6 bases, with 11 bases left between them. Germline values: CDR1 MNHNS, CDR2 SASEGT. This CDR3 is built from 14 residues. The CDR3 coding sequence is TGTGCCAGCAGTGAATGGCAGGGGATTCAGCCCCAGCATTTT. Encoded protein: CASSEWQGIQPQHF.

The chain uses TRBV9 and TRBJ2-7; 9 bases agree with TRBD2. The CDR3 is 15 amino acids. Germline V CDR1 and CDR2: SGDLS, YYNGEE. V shed 2 bases and J 5 bases; nucleotides not matched to a gene: 8. The CDR3 region has the DNA TGTGCCAGCAGCGTGGGTAGCGGGAGATCGGACGAGCAGTACTTC. Translating it yields CASSVGSGRSDEQYF.

The sample holds many counts of this clonotype. The chain combines TRBV7-2 with TRBJ1-5; no firm D call. Germline V gene lookup returns CDR1 SGHTA and CDR2 FQGNSA. CDR3 length: 13 amino acids. Deletions cut 0 bases from V and 5 bases from J, with 5 bases between. The CDR3 region is CASSLALDQPQHF. CDR3 nucleotide sequence: TGTGCCAGCAGCTTAGCGTTGGATCAGCCCCAGCATTTT.

There are many counts of this clonotype. V gene TRBV7-2 combines with J gene TRBJ2-7; TRBD2 aligns across 9 bases. This CDR3 has 14 amino acids. J was trimmed by 2 bases and V by 5 bases; bases with no gene match: 4. Germline values: CDR1 SGHTA, CDR2 FQGNSA. This CDR3 is CASSMWTSAYEQYF. CDR3 DNA: TGTGCCAGCAGCATGTGGACTAGCGCCTACGAGCAGTACTTC. The full variable domain, in which reference TRBV7-2 and TRBJ2-7 provide the parts outside the CDR3, is GAGVSQSPSNKVTEKGKDVELRCDPISGHTALYWYRQSLGQGLEFLIYFQGNSAPDKSGLPSDRFSAERTGGSVSTLTIQRTQQEDSAVYLCASSMWTSAYEQYFGPGTRLTVT.

The chain recombines TRBV28 with TRBJ1-5; D ambiguous. Germline CDR1 is MDHEN and CDR2 is SYDVKM. V was cut by 5 bases and J by 2 bases, with 16 bases left in between. This CDR3 has 16 amino acids. CDR3: CASSRTTGSRNQPQHF. The DNA for the CDR3 is TGTGCCAGCAGTCGAACCACCGGGTCCCGCAATCAGCCCCAGCATTTT.